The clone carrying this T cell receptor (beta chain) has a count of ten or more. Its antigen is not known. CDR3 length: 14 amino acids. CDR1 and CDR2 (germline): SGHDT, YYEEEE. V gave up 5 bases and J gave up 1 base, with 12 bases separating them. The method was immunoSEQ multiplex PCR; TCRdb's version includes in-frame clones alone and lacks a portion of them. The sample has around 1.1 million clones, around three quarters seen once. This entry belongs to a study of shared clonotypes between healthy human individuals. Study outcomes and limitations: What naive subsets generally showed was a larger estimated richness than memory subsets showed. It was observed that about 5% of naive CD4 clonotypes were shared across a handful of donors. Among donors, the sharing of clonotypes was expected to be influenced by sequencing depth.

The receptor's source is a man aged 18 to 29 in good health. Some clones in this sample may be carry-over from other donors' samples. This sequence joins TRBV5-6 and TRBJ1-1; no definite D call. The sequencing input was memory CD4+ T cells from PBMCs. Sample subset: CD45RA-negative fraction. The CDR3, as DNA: TGTGCCAGCAGTCCCCTTTCGGCGAACACTGAAGCTTTCTTT. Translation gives CASSPLSANTEAFF.